This T cell receptor beta chain came from a study of PD-1 blockade in classical Hodgkin lymphoma (dated by TCRdb to the early 2020s). With regard to the full study: Nivolumab dosing was 3 mg/kg intravenously every 2 weeks, continuing until either disease progression or unacceptable toxicity. A peripheral blood immune signature of response to PD-1 blockade in classical Hodgkin lymphoma was defined using TCR beta sequencing and CyTOF. The paper's findings and limits, for the study overall: Diversity was lower in patients who began nivolumab less than 1 year after ASCT, so these patients were left out of later analyses to avoid confounding by immune reconstitution. Trial patients achieving complete response had baseline diversity similar to newly diagnosed patients, whereas partial responders and progressors had significantly lower diversity. The study was limited to a single clinical trial cohort, and causes of repertoire differences, possibly disease activity or prior therapy, remained undefined. A significant rise by C4D1 was seen in CD4+ but not CD8+ TCR diversity (p=0.0027 vs p=0.16), with the rise being most apparent in complete responders (p=0.02). Baseline TCR diversity was reported to be lower in newly diagnosed patients than in healthy donors and to be lower still in relapsed/refractory patients.

Taken with the paper, the label for time point translates to: cycle 1 day 1 (C1D1), immediately before nivolumab initiation. Relapse after autologous stem cell transplantation had occurred in all trial patients, and cohorts A, B and C were distinguished by prior brentuximab vedotin exposure. A total of around 59 patients with relapsed/refractory classical Hodgkin lymphoma made up the trial cohort, and each patient's best overall response was complete response, partial response or progressive disease. Trial patients were treated with single-agent nivolumab in the multi-cohort phase II CheckMate 205 trial. An independent review committee assessed best overall response using the 2007 International Working Group response criteria. Trial PBMCs were collected just before the start of nivolumab (C1D1) and during therapy at cycle 2 day 1 and cycle 4 day 1. Peripheral blood was collected in 8 mL Vacutainer Cell Preparation Tubes, from which PBMCs were isolated by centrifugation and then cryopreserved.

The table lists this clone with a few counts. Its cognate antigen has yet to be identified. Base qualities are missing; no much larger clone stands one base away. Other nucleotide sequences in the sample specify the same CDR3. The CDR3 numbers 13 residues from cysteine through phenylalanine. Of the read, only the CDR3 DNA is kept; its 39 bases are in frame from base 1. V has 7 bases trimmed and J has 2 bases trimmed; junction bases matching no gene number 4. CDR1 and CDR2 (MNHEY, SMNVEV) derive from the germline V gene (reference sequence). Genomic DNA was extracted with the Qiagen DNeasy kit from unsorted PBMCs and from negatively selected CD4+ and CD8+ fractions. Using primers that anneal to V and J segments, immunoSEQ multiplex PCR amplified the TCR beta CDR3 regions. Amplification bias was minimized using a synthetic immune receptor repertoire, and residual bias was removed computationally after sequencing. The authors' pipeline ran thus. Custom Python scripts were used to quantify repertoire diversity as the Shannon entropy index. Unsorted, CD4+ and CD8+ repertoires were analyzed separately, except for combined analyses in which CD4+ and CD8+ sequences were merged in silico. Clonal expansion was defined as a frequency increase of at least 2-fold after treatment compared with C1D1, and clones undetected at baseline were assigned a pseudocount of 0.5. Singleton clones were defined as clones with 0 or 1 copy at C1D1, and non-singleton clones were defined as clones with 2 or more copies. By matching protein sequences in sorted samples from the same patient, clones expanded in unsorted samples were annotated as CD4+, CD8+ or unknown. Diversity changes from C1D1 to C4D1 were tested in paired samples using Wilcoxon tests. The clones in this table, taken by TCRdb from immuneACCESS, are in-frame only. Not every clone is retained; where verified, under half of the shortfall comes from an unresolved V gene, and the cause of the rest is unknown. The DNA gave D and trimming, while V, J and clone size come from that table. The sample profile shows fewer than 100,000 clones; just under 95% of them were found once. The ten biggest clones cover roughly 3% of the sample.

Recombination joined TRBV27 with TRBJ2-7, with 8 middle bases fitting TRBD1. The sequence was collected from a human donor with classical Hodgkin lymphoma. The source material was peripheral blood mononuclear cells (PBMCs), sampled at baseline. The base sequence is TGTGCCAGCAAGGGACAGGCCACCTACGAGCAGTACTTC. Protein translation: CASKGQATYEQYF.